This passage covers 5 T cell receptor beta chains from one sample sequenced in a study of brain T cells in children with intractable seizures. Assay: immunoSEQ multiplex PCR; the TCRdb copy retains only in-frame clones and omits some. Of tens of thousands of clones detected, just over 90% appear once; the ten largest clones hold about 1.4%. The specimen comprised peripheral blood, sampled at surgery. The receptors come from a boy in the first two years of life with tuberous sclerosis and intractable seizures.

The chain combines TRBV14 with TRBJ2-3; D is uncertain. The CDR3 is made up of 15 amino acids. Between the trimmed V and J ends, which lost 0 bases and 3 bases, there was a span of 10 bases. CDR1 and CDR2 (germline): SGHDN, FVKESK. The CDR3 reads CASSQDQLETDTQYF. In nucleotides, the CDR3 is TGTGCCAGCAGCCAAGATCAGTTAGAAACAGATACGCAGTATTTT.

This chain connects TRBV10-3 to TRBJ2-1, with no clear D. This CDR3 comprises 15 residues. Trimming took 3 bases from V and 0 from J, leaving 9 bases between them. Germline V CDR1 and CDR2: ENHRY, SYGVKD. The CDR3 protein is CAISDSRDSYNEQFF. CDR3 DNA: TGTGCCATCAGTGATTCAAGGGACTCCTACAATGAGCAGTTCTTC.

This sequence joins TRBV10-1 and TRBJ2-1; the D gene is possibly TRBD2 (6 bases). The CDR3 consists of 12 residues. Germline CDR1 and CDR2: WNHNN and SYGVQD (reference sequence). The ends were cut back, 5 bases at V and 10 bases at J, with 12 bases in the middle. DNA for the CDR3: TGCGCCAGCAGTATCGGGAGCGGGGAGCAGTTCTTC. It yields the protein CASSIGSGEQFF.

The rearrangement links TRBV5-1 to TRBJ1-4, with TRBD1 as a possible D gene (5 bases). The germline V gene encodes CDR1 SGHRS and CDR2 YFSETQ. The V and J ends lost 2 bases and 3 bases respectively, with 8 bases between them. The CDR3 is made up of 14 amino acids. For the CDR3, the DNA is TGCGCCAGCAGCTTCGGCAGGGCTAATGAAAAACTGTTTTTT. Translated, it gives CASSFGRANEKLFF.

This chain connects TRBV12-5 to TRBJ1-2, with D maybe TRBD1 (5 bases). Per germline, CDR1 LGHNT and CDR2 FRNRAP. This CDR3 has 17 amino acids. Between the trimmed V and J ends, which lost 4 bases and 1 base, there was a span of 19 bases. The CDR3 sequence: CASGYVPGTDFNYGYTF. The CDR3 DNA is TGTGCTAGTGGTTACGTCCCCGGGACCGACTTTAACTATGGCTACACCTTC.